This TCR beta chain was identified during a study of blood T cell repertoires in COVID-19. Per the germline V gene, CDR1 is SGDLS and CDR2 is YYNGEE. This CDR3 contains 13 residues. V was pared by 0 bases and J by 5 bases, with 8 bases between. Self-reported history from a screening survey and questionnaire set each donor's cohort. In the study's own analysis: Researchers report that nucleated cell counts were estimated from reference gene primer amplification. Sequencing used immunoSEQ multiplex PCR; TCRdb keeps in-frame clones, though not all of them. V and J calls and clone size come straight from that table; D and trimming were deduced from the DNA. The sample contains around 500,000 clones, more than 75% of which appear only once.

What was sequenced was PBMCs or T cells enriched from blood (not recorded which). The sequence was collected from a woman aged 40-49 years who had recovered from COVID-19. V is TRBV9 and J is TRBJ1-2, with D hard to call. DNA for the CDR3: TGTGCCAGCAGCGTAGTGGCGGAGTATGGCTACACCTTC. Translating gives CASSVVAEYGYTF.